The rows below give T cell receptor beta chains drawn from one sample of a study of T cell changes during pregnancy in multiple sclerosis. Assay: immunoSEQ multiplex PCR; the TCRdb copy retains only in-frame clones and omits some. The table shows under 80,000 clones, with about 89% occurring only once. The sample here was CD4+ T cells from peripheral blood mononuclear cells, taken in the second trimester of pregnancy. These receptors came from a female donor with multiple sclerosis, enrolled in a pregnancy study. Each CDR3 is given with its conserved first and last residue. D genes are given only for firm matches. Some rows have no size entry. The others give once, few or many, or a class for an expanded clone.

v_call: TRBV5-1
clone_size: -
j_call: TRBJ1-2
d_call: TRBD1
cdr3_nt: TGCGCCAGCAGCTTTTGGCCCCCGGGACAGGGGGCTGGGTATGGCTACACCTTC
cdr3_aa: CASSFWPPGQGAGYGYTF

v_call: TRBV4-1
clone_size: -
j_call: TRBJ2-2
d_call: -
cdr3_nt: TGCGCCAGCAGCCAAGAGTCAGTAGCGGTCACCGGGGAGCTGTTTTTT
cdr3_aa: CASSQESVAVTGELFF

v_call: TRBV5-1
clone_size: -
j_call: TRBJ2-3
d_call: -
cdr3_nt: TGCGCCAGCAGCTTGGCCACAGGAGCCTCCACAGATACGCAGTATTTT
cdr3_aa: CASSLATGASTDTQYF

v_call: TRBV29-1
clone_size: once
j_call: TRBJ2-3
d_call: -
cdr3_nt: TGCAGCGTTGATGGCTCCAGATATTCGCAGTATTTT
cdr3_aa: CSVDGSRYSQYF

v_call: TRBV11-1
clone_size: -
j_call: TRBJ2-5
d_call: TRBD2
cdr3_nt: TGTGCCAGCAGCCCAGGGACTAGCGGAGCACAAGAGACCCAGTACTTC
cdr3_aa: CASSPGTSGAQETQYF

v_call: TRBV19
clone_size: -
j_call: TRBJ1-2
d_call: TRBD1
cdr3_nt: TGTGCCAGTCGACCGGGACAGCTCTATGGCTACACCTTC
cdr3_aa: CASRPGQLYGYTF

v_call: TRBV2
clone_size: -
j_call: TRBJ2-2
d_call: -
cdr3_nt: TGTGCCAGCAGCCGTACCGGGTCTGTGGGGGAGCTGTTTTTT
cdr3_aa: CASSRTGSVGELFF

v_call: TRBV27
clone_size: -
j_call: TRBJ1-2
d_call: -
cdr3_nt: TGTGCCAGCAGTTTAACTGGAGTACCCGGCAGCTCCCATGGCTACACCTTC
cdr3_aa: CASSLTGVPGSSHGYTF

v_call: TRBV5-1
clone_size: -
j_call: TRBJ2-1
d_call: TRBD2
cdr3_nt: TGCGCCAGCAGCTTGAAGGTCATAGGACTAGCGGGAGGAGATGAGCAGTTCTTC
cdr3_aa: CASSLKVIGLAGGDEQFF

v_call: TRBV19
clone_size: -
j_call: TRBJ2-7
d_call: -
cdr3_nt: TGTGCCAGTAGTATCCCCGGTTACGAGCAGTACTTC
cdr3_aa: CASSIPGYEQYF

v_call: TRBV5-6
clone_size: few
j_call: TRBJ1-3
d_call: TRBD1
cdr3_nt: TGTGCCAGCAGCTTCCGGGACAGATCTGGAAACACCATATATTTT
cdr3_aa: CASSFRDRSGNTIYF

v_call: TRBV28
clone_size: few
j_call: TRBJ1-1
d_call: TRBD1
cdr3_nt: TGTGCCATGAGCGACAGGGTAGACACTGAAGCTTTCTTT
cdr3_aa: CAMSDRVDTEAFF

v_call: TRBV9
clone_size: -
j_call: TRBJ2-7
d_call: TRBD1
cdr3_nt: TGTGCCAGCAGCGTAGGTGGACAGGGAGACTACGAGCAGTACTTC
cdr3_aa: CASSVGGQGDYEQYF

v_call: TRBV5-1
clone_size: -
j_call: TRBJ1-2
d_call: TRBD1
cdr3_nt: TGCGCCAGCAGCTTAGAAGGGGGCAACTATGGCTACACCTTC
cdr3_aa: CASSLEGGNYGYTF

v_call: TRBV9
clone_size: -
j_call: TRBJ2-5
d_call: -
cdr3_nt: TGTGCCAGCAGCCTAGTCGGGGAGACCCAGTACTTC
cdr3_aa: CASSLVGETQYF

v_call: TRBV28
clone_size: -
j_call: TRBJ2-5
d_call: TRBD2
cdr3_nt: TGTGCCAGCACCGGGACTAGCGGGAGTATTCGGGAGACCCAGTACTTC
cdr3_aa: CASTGTSGSIRETQYF

v_call: TRBV5-4
clone_size: -
j_call: TRBJ1-5
d_call: -
cdr3_nt: TGTGCCACCCGAATGGGAGGGTTTGACAATCAGCCCCAGCATTTT
cdr3_aa: CATRMGGFDNQPQHF

v_call: TRBV30
clone_size: -
j_call: TRBJ2-1
d_call: TRBD1
cdr3_nt: TGTGCCTGGTCTAGGGACAGGGAAAGGAATGAGCAGTTCTTC
cdr3_aa: CAWSRDRERNEQFF